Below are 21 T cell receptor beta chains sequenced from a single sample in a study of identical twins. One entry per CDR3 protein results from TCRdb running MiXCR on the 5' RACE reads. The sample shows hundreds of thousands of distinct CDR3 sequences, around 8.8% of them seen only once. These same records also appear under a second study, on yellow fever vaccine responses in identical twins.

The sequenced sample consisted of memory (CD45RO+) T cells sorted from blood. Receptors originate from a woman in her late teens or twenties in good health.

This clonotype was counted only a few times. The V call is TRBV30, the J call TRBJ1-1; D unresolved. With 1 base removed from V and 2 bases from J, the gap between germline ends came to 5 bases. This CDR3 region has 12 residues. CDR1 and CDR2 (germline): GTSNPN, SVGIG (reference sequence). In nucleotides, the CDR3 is TGTGCCTGGAGTGAGATAAACACTGAAGCTTTCTTT. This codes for CAWSEINTEAFF.

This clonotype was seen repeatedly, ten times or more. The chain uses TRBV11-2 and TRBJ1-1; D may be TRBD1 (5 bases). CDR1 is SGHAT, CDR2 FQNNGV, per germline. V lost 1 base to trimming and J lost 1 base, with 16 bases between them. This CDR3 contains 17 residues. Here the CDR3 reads CASSLGVLGATNTEAFF. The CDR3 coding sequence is TGTGCCAGCAGCTTAGGGGTTCTAGGGGCCACGAACACTGAAGCTTTCTTT.

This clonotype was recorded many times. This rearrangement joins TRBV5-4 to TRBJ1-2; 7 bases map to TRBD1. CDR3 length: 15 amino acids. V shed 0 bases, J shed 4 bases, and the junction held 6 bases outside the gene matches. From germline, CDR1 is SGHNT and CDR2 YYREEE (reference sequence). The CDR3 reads CASSLAPDRAYGYTF. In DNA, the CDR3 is TGTGCCAGCAGCTTGGCCCCCGACAGGGCCTATGGCTACACCTTC.

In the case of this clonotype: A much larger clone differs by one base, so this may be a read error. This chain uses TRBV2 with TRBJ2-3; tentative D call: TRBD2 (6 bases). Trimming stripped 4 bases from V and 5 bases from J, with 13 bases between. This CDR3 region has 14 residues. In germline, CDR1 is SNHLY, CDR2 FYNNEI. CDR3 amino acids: CASSVTNGRDTQYF. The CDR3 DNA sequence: TGTGCCAGCAGTGTAACTAACGGGAGAGATACGCAGTATTTT.

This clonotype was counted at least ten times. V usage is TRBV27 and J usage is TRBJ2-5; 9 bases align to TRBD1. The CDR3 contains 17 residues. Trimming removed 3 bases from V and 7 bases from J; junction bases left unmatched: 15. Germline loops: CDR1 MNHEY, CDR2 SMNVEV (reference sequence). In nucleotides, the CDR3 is TGTGCCAGCAGTTTTACCCGCGGGACAGGGAACCGGGGGACCCAGTACTTC. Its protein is CASSFTRGTGNRGTQYF.

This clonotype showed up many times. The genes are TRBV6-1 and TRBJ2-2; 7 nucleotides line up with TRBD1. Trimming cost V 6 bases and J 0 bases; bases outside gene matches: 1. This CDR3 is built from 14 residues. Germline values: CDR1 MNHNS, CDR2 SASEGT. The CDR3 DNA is TGTGCCAGCAGGGACAGGACGAACACCGGGGAGCTGTTTTTT. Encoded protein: CASRDRTNTGELFF.

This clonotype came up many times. CDR3 amino acids: CASSPSFQRLAGATGELFF. The CDR3 DNA is TGTGCCAGCAGCCCTTCCTTTCAGAGACTAGCGGGGGCCACCGGGGAGCTGTTTTTT. The chain joins TRBV7-3 to TRBJ2-2, with TRBD2 matching over 12 bases. With V trimmed by 5 bases and J by 4 bases, 14 bases remained unmatched. Germline lookup yields CDR1 SGHTA and CDR2 FQGTGA. CDR3 length: 19 amino acids.

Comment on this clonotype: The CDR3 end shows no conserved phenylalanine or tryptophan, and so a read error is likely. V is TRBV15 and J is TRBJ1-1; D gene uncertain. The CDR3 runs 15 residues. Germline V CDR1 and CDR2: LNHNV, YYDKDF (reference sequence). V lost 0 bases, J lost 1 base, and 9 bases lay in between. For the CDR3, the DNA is TGTGCCACCAGCAGAGATCTAGGCGGGAACACTGAAGCTTTCCTT. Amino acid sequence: CATSRDLGGNTEAFL.

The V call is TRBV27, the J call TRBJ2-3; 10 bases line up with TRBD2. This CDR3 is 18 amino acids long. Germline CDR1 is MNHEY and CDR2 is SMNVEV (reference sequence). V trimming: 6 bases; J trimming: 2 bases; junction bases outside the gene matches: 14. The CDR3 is CASRHFLGLAANTDTQYF. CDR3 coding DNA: TGTGCCAGCAGACATTTCCTCGGACTAGCGGCAAACACAGATACGCAGTATTTT.

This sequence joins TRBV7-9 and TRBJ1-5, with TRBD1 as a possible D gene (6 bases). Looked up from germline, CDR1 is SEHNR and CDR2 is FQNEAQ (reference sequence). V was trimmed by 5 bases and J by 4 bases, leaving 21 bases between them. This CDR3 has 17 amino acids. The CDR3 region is CASSPGPTGRGNQPQHF. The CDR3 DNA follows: TGTGCCAGCAGCCCAGGCCCGACAGGAAGAGGGAATCAGCCCCAGCATTTT.

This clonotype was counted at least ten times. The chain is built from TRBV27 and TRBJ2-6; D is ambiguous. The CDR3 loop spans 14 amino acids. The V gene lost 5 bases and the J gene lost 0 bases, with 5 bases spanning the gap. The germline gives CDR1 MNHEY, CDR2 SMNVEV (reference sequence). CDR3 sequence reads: CASSLNSGANVLTF. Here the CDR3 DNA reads TGTGCCAGCAGTCTGAACTCTGGGGCCAACGTCCTGACTTTC.

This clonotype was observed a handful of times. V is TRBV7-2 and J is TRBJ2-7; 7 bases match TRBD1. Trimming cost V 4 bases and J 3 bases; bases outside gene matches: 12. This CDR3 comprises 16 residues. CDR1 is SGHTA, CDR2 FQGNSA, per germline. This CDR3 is CASSYRDGQDDYEQYF. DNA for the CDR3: TGTGCCAGCAGCTACCGGGATGGACAGGACGACTACGAGCAGTACTTC.

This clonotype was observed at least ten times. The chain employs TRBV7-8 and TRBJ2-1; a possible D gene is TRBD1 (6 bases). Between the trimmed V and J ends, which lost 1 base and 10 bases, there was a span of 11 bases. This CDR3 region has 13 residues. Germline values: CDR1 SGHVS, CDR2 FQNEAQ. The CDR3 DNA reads TGTGCCAGCAGCTTAGGGGACACGCGGGAGCAGTTCTTC. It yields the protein CASSLGDTREQFF.

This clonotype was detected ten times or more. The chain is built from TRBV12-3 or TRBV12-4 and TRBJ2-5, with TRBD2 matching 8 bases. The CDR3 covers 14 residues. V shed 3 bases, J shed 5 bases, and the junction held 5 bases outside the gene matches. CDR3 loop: CASSFAGGAETQYF. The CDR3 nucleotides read TGTGCCAGCAGTTTCGCGGGGGGCGCGGAGACCCAGTACTTC.

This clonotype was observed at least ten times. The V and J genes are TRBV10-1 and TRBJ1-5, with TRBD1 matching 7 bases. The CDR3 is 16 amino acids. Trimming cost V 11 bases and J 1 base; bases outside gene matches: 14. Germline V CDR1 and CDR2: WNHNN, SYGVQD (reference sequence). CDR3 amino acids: CAWYWTGKGSNQPQHF. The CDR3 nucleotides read TGCGCCTGGTATTGGACAGGCAAGGGGAGCAATCAGCCCCAGCATTTT.

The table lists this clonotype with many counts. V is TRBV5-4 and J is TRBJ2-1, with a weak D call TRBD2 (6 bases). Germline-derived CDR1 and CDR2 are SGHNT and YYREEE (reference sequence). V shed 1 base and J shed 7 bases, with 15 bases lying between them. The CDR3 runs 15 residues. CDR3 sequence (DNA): TGTGCCAGCAGCTTGTCGTCGGGAGTAAGAAATGAGCAGTTCTTC. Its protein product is CASSLSSGVRNEQFF.

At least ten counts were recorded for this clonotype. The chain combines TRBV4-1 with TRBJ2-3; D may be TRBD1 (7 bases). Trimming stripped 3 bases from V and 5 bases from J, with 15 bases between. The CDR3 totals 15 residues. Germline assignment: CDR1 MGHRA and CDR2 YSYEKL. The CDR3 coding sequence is TGCGCCAGCAGCCAGGGGACAGTGGGAGGAGATACGCAGTATTTT. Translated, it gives CASSQGTVGGDTQYF.

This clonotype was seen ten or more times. The CDR3 sequence: CASSWGDRGRGEQFF. As DNA, the CDR3 is TGTGCCAGCAGCTGGGGGGACAGGGGGCGAGGTGAGCAGTTCTTC. The V gene is TRBV7-2, the J gene TRBJ2-1; 12 bases map to TRBD1. This CDR3 region has 15 residues. The germline V gene encodes CDR1 SGHTA and CDR2 FQGNSA. The junction had 7 bases not matched to a gene; V was cut back by 4 bases and J by 9 bases.

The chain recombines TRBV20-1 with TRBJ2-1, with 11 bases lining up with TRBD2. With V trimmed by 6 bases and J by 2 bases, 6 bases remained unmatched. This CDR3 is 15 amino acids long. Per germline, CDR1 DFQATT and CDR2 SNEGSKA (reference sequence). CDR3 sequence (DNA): TGCAGTGCGCGGACTAGCGGGTTAACCTACAATGAGCAGTTCTTC. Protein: CSARTSGLTYNEQFF.

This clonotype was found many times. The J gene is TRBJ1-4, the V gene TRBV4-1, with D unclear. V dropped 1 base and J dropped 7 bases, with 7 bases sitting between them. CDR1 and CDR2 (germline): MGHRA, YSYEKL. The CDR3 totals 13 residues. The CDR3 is CASSQAAFEKLFF. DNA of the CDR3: TGCGCCAGCAGCCAAGCGGCTTTTGAAAAACTGTTTTTT.

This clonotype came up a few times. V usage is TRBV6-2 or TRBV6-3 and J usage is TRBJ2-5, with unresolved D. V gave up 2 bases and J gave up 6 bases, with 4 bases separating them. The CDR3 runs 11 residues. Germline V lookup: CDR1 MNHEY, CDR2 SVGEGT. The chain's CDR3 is CASSYMKTQYF. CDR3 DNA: TGTGCCAGCAGTTACATGAAGACCCAGTACTTC.